A single sample is the source of the 27 T cell receptor beta chains below, sequenced in a study of T cell responses to AZD1222 COVID-19 vaccine. The data were produced by immunoSEQ multiplex PCR, yet TCRdb's version contains in-frame clones alone and is incomplete. In the table there are 70,000 to 90,000 clones, approximately 91% of which are singletons. Sequenced here: peripheral blood, sampled on day 0 of AZD1222 vaccination. The receptors were sampled from an adult in good health.

This sequence joins TRBV5-1 and TRBJ2-7, with D perhaps matching TRBD2 (6 bases). This CDR3 region has 14 residues. Deletions cut 0 bases from V and 2 bases from J, with 9 bases between. Germline CDR1 is SGHRS and CDR2 is YFSETQ. DNA of the CDR3: TGCGCCAGCAGCTTGGTCCCGGGGGCCTACGAGCAGTACTTC. It codes for CASSLVPGAYEQYF.

The J gene is TRBJ2-4, the V gene TRBV4-3; the D gene is possibly TRBD1 (6 bases). The CDR3 sequence is 15 residues long. Trimming took off 0 bases at V and 6 bases at J, with 12 bases between the two ends. Germline CDR1 reads LGHNA; CDR2 reads YSLEER. CDR3 loop: CASSQDLTGSNIQYF. The CDR3 DNA reads TGCGCCAGCAGCCAAGATCTTACAGGGTCAAACATTCAGTACTTC.

The rearrangement links TRBV25-1 to TRBJ2-7, with D unresolved. V gave up 0 bases and J gave up 3 bases, with 9 bases separating them. The CDR3 loop spans 14 amino acids. CDR1 is MGHDK and CDR2 is SYGVNS in the germline V gene. The CDR3 is CASSEYSKVYEQYF. The CDR3 DNA reads TGTGCCAGCAGTGAATATTCGAAAGTCTACGAGCAGTACTTC.

This clone was recorded a few times. The V and J genes are TRBV6-4 and TRBJ2-1; 14 bases line up with TRBD2. The trim removed 2 bases at V and 7 bases at J, leaving 1 base unmatched. Germline V CDR1 and CDR2: MRHNA, SNTAGT. The CDR3 runs to 15 residues. The CDR3 coding sequence is TGTGCCAGCAGTGACGGGACTAGCGGGGGAAATGAGCAGTTCTTC. Translated, it gives CASSDGTSGGNEQFF.

The chain joins TRBV19 to TRBJ1-5; 10 bases line up with TRBD1. This CDR3 is built from 14 residues. V lost 9 bases to trimming and J lost 1 base; unmatched junction nucleotides: 3. The germline V gene has CDR1 LNHDA and CDR2 SQIVND (reference sequence). The CDR3 protein is CASRQGASNQPQHF. The CDR3 DNA reads TGTGCCAGCAGACAGGGGGCGAGCAATCAGCCCCAGCATTTT.

The V call is TRBV6-5, the J call TRBJ1-5; TRBD1 aligns across 7 bases. The CDR3 has 14 residues. V was pared by 7 bases and J by 5 bases, with 8 bases of the junction left unmatched. Germline V gives CDR1 MNHEY, CDR2 SVGAGI. CDR3 DNA: TGTGCCAGCAATCCGACAGGGAGGGATCAGCCCCAGCATTTT. It translates to CASNPTGRDQPQHF.

This sequence joins TRBV6-1 and TRBJ1-1; D gene ambiguous. Germline V gene data show CDR1 as MNHNS and CDR2 as SASEGT. The CDR3 runs to 14 residues. Trimming removed 2 bases at V and 2 bases at J, with 9 bases between. The CDR3 DNA sequence: TGTGCCAGCAGTGAACCTAACAGCAACACTGAAGCTTTCTTT. This codes for CASSEPNSNTEAFF.

The chain is built from TRBV5-1 and TRBJ1-1; D uncertain. V dropped 1 base and J dropped 1 base, with 8 bases sitting between them. This CDR3 spans 14 amino acids. Looked up from germline, CDR1 is SGHRS and CDR2 is YFSETQ. CDR3 nucleotides: TGCGCCAGCAGCTTGTCTCCAGCGAACACTGAAGCTTTCTTT. Amino acid sequence: CASSLSPANTEAFF. The full variable domain, with the rest looked up from reference TRBV5-1 and TRBJ1-1, is KAGVTQTPRYLIKTRGQQVTLSCSPISGHRSVSWYQQTPGQGLQFLFEYFSETQRNKGNFPGRFSGRQFSNSRSEMNVSTLELGDSALYLCASSLSPANTEAFFGQGTRLTVV.

The V gene is TRBV5-1, the J gene TRBJ2-7; 7 nucleotides match TRBD2. CDR1 and CDR2 (germline): SGHRS, YFSETQ. J lost 5 bases, V lost 1 base, and 3 bases had no gene match. The CDR3 covers 13 residues. This CDR3 reads CASSLSRGDEQYF. CDR3 DNA: TGCGCCAGCAGCTTGTCCCGGGGGGACGAGCAGTACTTC.

The CDR3 coding sequence is TGTGCCAGCAGCTTCGCGCGGGACTATGGCTACACCTTC. As protein: CASSFARDYGYTF. J is TRBJ1-2 and V is TRBV6-2 or TRBV6-3; D remains unclear. This CDR3 has 13 residues. CDR1 is MNHEY, CDR2 SVGEGT, per germline. Trimming stripped 6 bases from V and 3 bases from J, with 11 bases between.

The CDR3 DNA follows: TGTGCCAGCAGCTTACGTGGGACAGGGGGCTACGAGCAGTACTTC. It translates to CASSLRGTGGYEQYF. The rearrangement links TRBV11-2 to TRBJ2-7; 11 bases fit TRBD1. CDR3 length equals 15 residues. CDR1 and CDR2 (germline): SGHAT, FQNNGV. The J segment lost 3 bases and the V segment lost 2 bases, leaving 3 bases of the junction unmatched.

CDR3 nucleotide sequence: TGTGCCAGCAGCGTTGACACAGATACGCAGTATTTT. Translating gives CASSVDTDTQYF. V gene TRBV9 combines with J gene TRBJ2-3, with D unresolved. The V gene lost 2 bases and the J gene lost 2 bases, with 3 bases spanning the gap. The CDR3 runs 12 residues. CDR1 SGDLS and CDR2 YYNGEE come from the germline V gene.

The chain uses TRBV7-2 and TRBJ1-1; D is undetermined. The V gene lost 1 base and the J gene lost 8 bases, with 11 bases spanning the gap. In germline, CDR1 is SGHTA, CDR2 FQGNSA. This CDR3 spans 13 amino acids. The DNA of the CDR3 is TGTGCCAGCAGCTTAGTCGGGAGAGGGGAAGCTTTCTTT. This translates into CASSLVGRGEAFF. Full variable domain (missing parts from reference TRBV7-2 and TRBJ1-1): GAGVSQSPSNKVTEKGKDVELRCDPISGHTALYWYRQSLGQGLEFLIYFQGNSAPDKSGLPSDRFSAERTGGSVSTLTIQRTQQEDSAVYLCASSLVGRGEAFFGQGTRLTVV.

The rearrangement links TRBV2 to TRBJ1-6, with 9 nucleotides matching TRBD1. With V trimmed by 1 base and J by 10 bases, 14 bases remained unmatched. The CDR3 extends over 18 amino acids. CDR1 and CDR2 from the germline V gene are SNHLY and FYNNEI. The CDR3, as DNA: TGTGCCAGCAGTGAAGATCAGACAGGGGGAAAACAGGAATCACCCCTCCACTTT. This translates into CASSEDQTGGKQESPLHF.

This clone was counted between two and nine times. J is TRBJ2-7 and V is TRBV7-8; 12 bases line up with TRBD2. The CDR3 runs to 15 residues. V lost 2 bases, J lost 4 bases, and 3 bases stayed unmatched. The germline gives CDR1 SGHVS, CDR2 FQNEAQ. The CDR3 spells CASSLRLAGVYEQYF. CDR3 nucleotides: TGTGCCAGCAGCTTACGACTAGCGGGGGTGTACGAGCAGTACTTC.

The rearrangement links TRBV6-5 to TRBJ1-6; D gene ambiguous. From germline, CDR1 is MNHEY and CDR2 SVGAGI. The V end lost 2 bases, the J end lost 0 bases, and 8 bases lay between the germline ends. This CDR3 spans 16 amino acids. CDR3 sequence reads: CASSYRQSSYNSPLHF. Here the CDR3 DNA reads TGTGCCAGCAGTTACCGGCAGAGCTCCTATAATTCACCCCTCCACTTT.

The chain has TRBV29-1 and TRBJ1-1; possibly TRBD1 for D (5 bases). The germline V and J ends were trimmed by 6 bases and 0 bases, with 20 bases remaining between them. The CDR3 consists of 16 residues. Germline CDR1 SQVTM, CDR2 ANQGSEA. The CDR3 DNA reads TGCAGCGTGCTGCCGTCCTCGGGACCGTTGAACACTGAAGCTTTCTTT. Encoded protein: CSVLPSSGPLNTEAFF.

The chain carries TRBV6-5 and TRBJ2-7; no firm D call. The CDR3 has 12 residues. V was cut by 2 bases and J by 6 bases, with 8 bases left in between. Germline V lookup: CDR1 MNHEY, CDR2 SVGAGI. The CDR3: CASSYRWGEQYF. The CDR3, as DNA: TGTGCCAGCAGTTACCGTTGGGGCGAGCAGTACTTC.

The genes are TRBV20-1 and TRBJ2-7, with 7 bases matching TRBD2. The CDR3 consists of 19 residues. With 3 bases clipped from V and 0 bases from J, the junction kept 20 bases outside the gene matches. Germline lookup yields CDR1 DFQATT and CDR2 SNEGSKA (reference sequence). The CDR3 here is CSASFRRPTPLASSYEQYF. CDR3 sequence (DNA): TGCAGTGCTAGTTTTAGAAGGCCTACCCCACTAGCGAGCTCCTACGAGCAGTACTTC.

V usage is TRBV7-2 and J usage is TRBJ1-5, with 8 bases aligning to TRBD1. The CDR3 is 18 residues long. CDR1 is SGHTA and CDR2 is FQGNSA in the germline V gene. The junction had 8 bases not matched to a gene; V was cut back by 1 base and J by 0 bases. The CDR3 here is CASSLGAGGGYSNQPQHF. The CDR3 bases are TGTGCCAGCAGCTTAGGGGCAGGGGGCGGTTATAGCAATCAGCCCCAGCATTTT.

This clone was detected once. The chain couples TRBV30 to TRBJ1-5, with D maybe TRBD1 (6 bases). The germline V gene encodes CDR1 GTSNPN and CDR2 SVGIG (reference sequence). The CDR3 totals 14 residues. With 4 bases removed from V and 3 bases from J, the gap between germline ends came to 13 bases. In nucleotides, the CDR3 is TGTGCCTGGAATACAGGGAATACCAATCAGCCCCAGCATTTT. It translates to CAWNTGNTNQPQHF.

The chain uses TRBV11-2 and TRBJ1-1; D is possibly TRBD1 (6 bases). The germline V gene encodes CDR1 SGHAT and CDR2 FQNNGV. V lost 5 bases, J lost 1 base, and 17 bases lay in between. CDR3 size: 16 residues. CDR3 sequence (DNA): TGTGCCAGCAGCCACATTGTTGGGGGCTGGAACACTGAAGCTTTCTTT. Translation: CASSHIVGGWNTEAFF.

The chain links TRBV18 to TRBJ2-2; a possible D gene is TRBD2 (6 bases). The CDR3 contains 15 residues. CDR1 and CDR2 from the germline V gene are KGHSH and LQKENI. V lost 4 bases and J 0 bases, leaving 9 bases between the germline ends. CDR3 in DNA: TGTGCCAGCTCACTCGGGACTCCGAACACCGGGGAGCTGTTTTTT. This sequence encodes CASSLGTPNTGELFF.

The chain joins TRBV6-5 to TRBJ2-5, with D uncertain. CDR1 is MNHEY, CDR2 SVGAGI, per germline. Trimming removed 5 bases from V and 1 base from J, with 8 bases in between. The CDR3 loop spans 13 amino acids. As DNA, the CDR3 is TGTGCCAGCAGTCGGGCGCTCCAAGAGACCCAGTACTTC. This gives the protein CASSRALQETQYF.

The chain couples TRBV30 to TRBJ1-5; unclear D gene. V lost 7 bases, J lost 1 base, and 11 bases lay in between. Per germline, CDR1 GTSNPN and CDR2 SVGIG (reference sequence). The CDR3 runs 13 residues. This CDR3 reads CASSLGSNQPQHF. CDR3 nucleotide sequence: TGTGCCTCCTCACTGGGGAGCAATCAGCCCCAGCATTTT.

The chain links TRBV14 to TRBJ2-5, with D perhaps TRBD1 (6 bases). Germline CDR1 is SGHDN and CDR2 is FVKESK. Trimming took 1 base from V and 7 from J, leaving 28 bases between them. The CDR3 runs to 19 residues. CDR3 nucleotides: TGTGCCAGCAGCCAAGTGAGCAAGATCACAGGGATTCTAGGGGTGACCCAGTACTTC. This translates into CASSQVSKITGILGVTQYF.

The chain combines TRBV5-1 with TRBJ1-1; D remains unclear. The CDR3 is 13 amino acids. Germline V gives CDR1 SGHRS, CDR2 YFSETQ. The V end was cut by 4 bases, the J end by 11 bases, with 18 bases between. The CDR3 sequence is CASSPFGEDSAFF. CDR3 DNA: TGCGCCAGCAGCCCCTTCGGGGAGGATTCCGCTTTCTTT.